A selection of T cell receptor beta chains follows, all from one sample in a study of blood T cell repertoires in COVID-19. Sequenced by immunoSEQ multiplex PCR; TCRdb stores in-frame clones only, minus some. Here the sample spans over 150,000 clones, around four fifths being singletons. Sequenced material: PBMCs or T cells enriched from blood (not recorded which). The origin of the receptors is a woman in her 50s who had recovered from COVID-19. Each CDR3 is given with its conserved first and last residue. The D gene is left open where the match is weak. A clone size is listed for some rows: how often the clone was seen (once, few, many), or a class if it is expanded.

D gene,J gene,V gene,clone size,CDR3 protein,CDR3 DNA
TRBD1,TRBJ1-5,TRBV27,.,CASSPGTGGNQPQHF,TGTGCCAGCAGCCCCGGGACAGGGGGAAATCAGCCCCAGCATTTT
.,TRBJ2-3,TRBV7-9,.,CASSQQGSTDTQYF,TGTGCCAGCAGCCAACAGGGCTCGACAGATACGCAGTATTTT
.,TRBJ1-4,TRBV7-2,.,CASSLDGYELFF,TGTGCCAGCAGCTTAGACGGTTATGAACTGTTTTTT
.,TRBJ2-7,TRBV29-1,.,CSVARLDSYEQYF,TGCAGCGTTGCCAGGCTCGATAGCTACGAGCAGTACTTC
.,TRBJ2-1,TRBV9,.,CASSPRLTDNEQFF,TGTGCCAGCAGCCCAAGACTGACGGACAATGAGCAGTTCTTC
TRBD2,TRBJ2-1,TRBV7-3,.,CASSLTRLAGRNEQFF,TGTGCCAGCAGCTTAACTCGACTAGCGGGAAGAAATGAGCAGTTCTTC
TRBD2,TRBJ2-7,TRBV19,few,CASSTLAGSSYEQYF,TGTGCCAGTAGTACGCTAGCGGGTAGCTCCTACGAGCAGTACTTC
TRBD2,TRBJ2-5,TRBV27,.,CASSWTSGQETQYF,TGTGCCAGCAGTTGGACTAGCGGACAAGAGACCCAGTACTTC
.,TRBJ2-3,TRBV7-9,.,CASTQSDTQYF,TGTGCCAGCACTCAGTCGGATACGCAGTATTTT
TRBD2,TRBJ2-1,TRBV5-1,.,CASSSLGLAGGFYEQFF,TGCGCCAGCAGCTCGCTAGGACTAGCGGGAGGGTTCTATGAGCAGTTCTTC
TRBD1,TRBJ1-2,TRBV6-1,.,CASSEFGTGTSGYTF,TGTGCCAGCAGTGAATTCGGGACAGGGACTAGTGGCTACACCTTC
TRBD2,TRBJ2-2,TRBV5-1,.,CASSLLAGVPGSTGELFF,TGCGCCAGCAGCTTATTAGCGGGAGTTCCAGGGAGCACCGGGGAGCTGTTTTTT
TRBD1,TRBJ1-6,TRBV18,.,CASSPRDSGNSPLHF,TGTGCCAGCTCCCCTCGGGACAGCGGTAATTCACCCCTCCACTTT
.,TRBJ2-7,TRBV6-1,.,CASRRDRGYYEQYF,TGTGCCAGCAGGCGGGATCGGGGTTACTACGAGCAGTACTTC
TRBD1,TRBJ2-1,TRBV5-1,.,CASSSRGDRGYEQFF,TGCGCCAGCAGCTCCCGCGGGGACAGGGGCTATGAGCAGTTCTTC
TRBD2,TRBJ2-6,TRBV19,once,CASSLRLAGNSGANVLTF,TGTGCCAGTAGTCTTAGACTAGCGGGGAACTCTGGGGCCAACGTCCTGACTTTC
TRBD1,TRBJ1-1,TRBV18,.,CASSLRQGADTEAFF,TGTGCCAGCTCACTAAGACAGGGGGCTGACACTGAAGCTTTCTTT
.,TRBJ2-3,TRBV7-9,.,CASSRDLSTDTQYF,TGTGCCAGCAGCCGGGATTTGAGCACAGATACGCAGTATTTT
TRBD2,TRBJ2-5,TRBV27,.,CASSLGRLAEQETQYF,TGTGCCAGCAGTTTAGGTAGGCTAGCGGAGCAAGAGACCCAGTACTTC
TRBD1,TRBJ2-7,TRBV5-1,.,CASSLGQGNTYEQYF,TGCGCCAGCAGCTTGGGACAGGGGAACACCTACGAGCAGTACTTC
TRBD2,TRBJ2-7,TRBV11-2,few,CASSETSDPYEQYF,TGTGCCAGCAGTGAGACTAGCGATCCCTACGAGCAGTACTTC
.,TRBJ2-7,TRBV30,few,CAWDDRPSSYEQYF,TGTGCCTGGGACGACAGGCCCAGCTCCTACGAGCAGTACTTC
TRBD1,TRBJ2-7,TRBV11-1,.,CASSLAGTGVYEQYF,TGTGCCAGCAGCTTGGCCGGGACAGGGGTCTACGAGCAGTACTTC
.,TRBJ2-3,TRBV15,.,CATSRDPGADTQYF,TGTGCCACCAGCAGAGACCCAGGCGCAGATACGCAGTATTTT
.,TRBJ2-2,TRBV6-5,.,CASRRERDTGELFF,TGTGCCAGCAGACGGGAGAGAGACACCGGGGAGCTGTTTTTT